This T cell receptor (beta chain) was identified in a study of T cells in Graves' hyperthyroidism and ophthalmopathy (dated by TCRdb to the late 2010s). For the wider study: To identify distinguishing TCR V-J signatures, a discovery cohort of about 100 patients was used, comprising 43 with Graves' ophthalmopathy and roughly 60 with stable Graves' hyperthyroidism. Prospective prediction of ophthalmopathy was tested in an independent validation cohort consisting of roughly 19 hyperthyroidism patients and more than 15 patients who later progressed to ophthalmopathy. The roughly 91 discovery patients were randomly split 7:3 into training and test sets. Thyroid tissue and blood T-cell repertoires from roughly six Graves' hyperthyroidism patients were also compared in the study. After blood sampling, hyperthyroidism patients were treated with methimazole at a starting dose of 30 mg daily, and ophthalmopathy patients were treated with high-dose intravenous methylprednisolone. The paper describes TCR Vbeta CDR3 sequencing of some 130 peripheral blood samples, made up of roughly 40 ophthalmopathy patients, roughly 72 hyperthyroidism patients and about 17 progressor patients.

This clonotype was seen at least ten times. Its cognate antigen has yet to be identified. No much larger clone is present one base from it, and per-base qualities are unavailable. TCR beta CDR3 regions were amplified from RNA transcripts. The first round of RT-PCR for the TCR CDR3 was performed with the HTBI primer set and the Qiagen OneStep RT-PCR kit. A second multiplex PCR round built the libraries, followed by size selection and purification. The libraries were sequenced on an Illumina HiSeq2000 using paired-end 100 bp reads. The study's own analysis went as follows. SOAPnuke was used to process the raw data, removing reads that contained adapters or uncalled bases, had a mean Phred below 15, or lacked an exact match to the constant primer or identifier. High-quality paired reads were merged using COPE v1.2.5, and each unique nucleotide sequence was defined as a clonotype. MiTCR v1.1 was used to align the clonotypes against IMGT TRBV, TRBD and TRBJ reference segments. Only V-J combinations with frequency above 0.0001, covering 99.2% of repertoires, were analysed. A TCS score was defined as the ratio of F50 (clonal expansion) to E x V (chaos), with BLOSUM62-based TCRdist applied between CDR3 peptides within each V-J. Welch's t-statistics and random forest reduced 450 to 600 V-J features to 13, which were used in a naive Bayes classifier (R e1071). Thyroid-blood repertoire similarity was quantified with the Morisita-Horn index. In-frame beta chains were kept once TCRdb had trimmed the public reads at Q25 with fastp and called clones with MiXCR. For every CDR3 protein sequence, its rows merge into one entry that carries the most common genes and DNA. None of the V and J calls come from the authors' own analysis; TCRdb made them. This sample gives about 570,000 distinct CDR3 sequences in total; around 45% of them show up just once. Around a fifth of the sample rests with the top ten.

V is shortened by 0 bases, J by 2 bases, and the region joining them spans 16 bases. CDR1 MNHEY and CDR2 SVGAGI were looked up in the germline V gene. The CDR3 runs 17 residues from the cysteine to the phenylalanine. Solely the CDR3 DNA is kept, with 51 bases framed from the first base. The study excluded patients with uncontrolled infections, other autoimmune diseases, pregnancy or lactation. Diagnoses were based on clinical symptoms, serum thyroxine and TRAb, thyroid ultrasound and orbital computed tomography. Total RNA was extracted using Trizol reagent, and RNA quality was assessed on an Agilent 2100 Bioanalyzer. The full study reports these points: Sample size was not statistically predetermined, and blinding of investigators to group allocation was not performed. A model built on a 13 V-J signature distinguished ophthalmopathy from stable hyperthyroidism, reaching around 88% sensitivity and around 81% specificity in cross-validation and 80%/75% in testing. Most expanded thyroid clonotypes (frequency above 0.001) were also detected in blood, a finding suggesting that blood repertoires may reflect thyroid immune responses. In validation, the model predicted progression to ophthalmopathy with 55% to 71% sensitivity and around 72% specificity, a median of 6.5 months before onset.

Sample: peripheral blood or thyroid tissue (not recorded which). The sequence came from an adult woman with Graves' disease, either hyperthyroidism or ophthalmopathy (not recorded which). The sequence is built from TRBV6-5 and TRBJ1-2; the D gene is unclear. CDR3 reads: CASSYSANRGRNYGYTF. The DNA sequence is given as TGTGCCAGCAGTTACTCCGCAAACAGAGGGCGCAACTATGGCTACACCTTC.